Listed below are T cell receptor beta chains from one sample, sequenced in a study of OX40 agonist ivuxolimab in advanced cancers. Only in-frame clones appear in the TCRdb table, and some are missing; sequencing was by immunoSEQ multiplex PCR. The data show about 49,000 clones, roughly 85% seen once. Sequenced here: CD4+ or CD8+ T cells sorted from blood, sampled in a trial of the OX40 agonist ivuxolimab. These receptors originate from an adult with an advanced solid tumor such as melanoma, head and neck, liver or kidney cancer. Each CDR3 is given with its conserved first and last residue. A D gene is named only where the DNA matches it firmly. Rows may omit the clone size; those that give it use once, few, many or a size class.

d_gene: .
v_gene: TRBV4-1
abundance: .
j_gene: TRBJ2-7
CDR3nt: TGCGCCAGCAACCCAGGGGGGGAGTACAACTCCTACGAGCAGTACTTC
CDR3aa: CASNPGGEYNSYEQYF

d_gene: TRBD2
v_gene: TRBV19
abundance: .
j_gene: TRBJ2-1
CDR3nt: TGTGCCAGTAGTACTTCGGGACTAGCGTTAGGTGAGCAGTTCTTC
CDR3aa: CASSTSGLALGEQFF

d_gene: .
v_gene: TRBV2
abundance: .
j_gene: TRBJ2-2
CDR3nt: TGTGCCAGCAGTCCCCATTTAGCCACCGGGGAGCTGTTTTTT
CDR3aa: CASSPHLATGELFF

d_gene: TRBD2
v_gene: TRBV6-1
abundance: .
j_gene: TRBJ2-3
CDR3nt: TGTGCCAGCAGTGAAATGGCGGGGGGAAAGACAGATACGCAGTATTTT
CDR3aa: CASSEMAGGKTDTQYF

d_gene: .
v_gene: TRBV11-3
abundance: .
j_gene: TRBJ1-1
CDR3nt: TGTGCCAGCAGCTTAGTTTGGGGCACTGAAGCTTTCTTT
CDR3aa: CASSLVWGTEAFF

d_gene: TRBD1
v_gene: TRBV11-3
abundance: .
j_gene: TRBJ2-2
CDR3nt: TGTGCCAGCAGCAGAAACAGGGGAACCGGGGAGCTGTTTTTT
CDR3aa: CASSRNRGTGELFF

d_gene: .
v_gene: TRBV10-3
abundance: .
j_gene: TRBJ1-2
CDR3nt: TGTGCCATGCTGACAGAGACCAACTATGGCTACACCTTC
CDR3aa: CAMLTETNYGYTF

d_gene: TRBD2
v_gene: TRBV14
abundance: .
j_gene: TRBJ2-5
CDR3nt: TGTGCCAGCAGCCAAGATGTGGGGACTAGCGGGGAGTGGGAGACCCAGTACTTC
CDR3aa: CASSQDVGTSGEWETQYF

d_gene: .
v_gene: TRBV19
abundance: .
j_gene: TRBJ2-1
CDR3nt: TGTGCCAGCGGAGAGAAACTGACCAATGAGCAGTTCTTC
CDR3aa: CASGEKLTNEQFF

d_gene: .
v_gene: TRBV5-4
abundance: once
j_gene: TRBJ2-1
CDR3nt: TGTGCCAGCAGCCCAGGGACAAATGACTACAATGAGCAGTTCTTC
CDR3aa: CASSPGTNDYNEQFF

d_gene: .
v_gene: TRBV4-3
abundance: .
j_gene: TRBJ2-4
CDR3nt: TGCGCCAGCAGCCAAGACAAAGTCAAAAACATTCAGTACTTC
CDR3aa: CASSQDKVKNIQYF

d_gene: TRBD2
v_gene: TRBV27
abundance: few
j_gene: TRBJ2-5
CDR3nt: TGTGCCACCGGAGTTAGCGGGGGGGCTGGGGGGACCCAGTACTTC
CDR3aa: CATGVSGGAGGTQYF

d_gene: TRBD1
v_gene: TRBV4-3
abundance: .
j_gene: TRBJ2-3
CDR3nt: TGCGCCAGCAGCCTAGACAGGGTTGATACGCAGTATTTT
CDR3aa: CASSLDRVDTQYF

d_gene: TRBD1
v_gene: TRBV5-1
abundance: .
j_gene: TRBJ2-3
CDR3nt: TGCGCCAGCAGCCGGGACAGGGCCACGTTCGATACGCAGTATTTT
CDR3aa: CASSRDRATFDTQYF

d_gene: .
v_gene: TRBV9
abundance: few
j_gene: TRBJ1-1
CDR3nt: TGTGCCAGCAGCGTTAGGGGTGGGAACACTGAAGCTTTCTTT
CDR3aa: CASSVRGGNTEAFF

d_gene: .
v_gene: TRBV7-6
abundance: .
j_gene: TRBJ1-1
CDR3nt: TGTGCCAGCAGCTTATGGGCCCCCTCCACTGAAGCTTTCTTT
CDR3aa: CASSLWAPSTEAFF

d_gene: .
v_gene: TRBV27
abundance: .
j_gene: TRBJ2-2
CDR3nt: TGTGCCAGCAGTTTATTCCCCGGGGAGCTGTTTTTT
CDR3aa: CASSLFPGELFF

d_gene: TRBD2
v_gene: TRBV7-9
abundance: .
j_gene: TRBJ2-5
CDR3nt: TGTGCCAGCAGCCCGCTAGCGGGGGGGTTCCAAGAGACCCAGTACTTC
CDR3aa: CASSPLAGGFQETQYF

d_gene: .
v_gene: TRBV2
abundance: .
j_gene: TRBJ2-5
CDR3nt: TGTGCCAGCACAACTTCAAGGGGAGAGACCCAGTACTTC
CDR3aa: CASTTSRGETQYF

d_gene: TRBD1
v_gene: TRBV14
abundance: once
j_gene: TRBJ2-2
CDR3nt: TGTGCCAGCAGCCCTCACAGGGGTCCTAACACCGGGGAGCTGTTTTTT
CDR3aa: CASSPHRGPNTGELFF

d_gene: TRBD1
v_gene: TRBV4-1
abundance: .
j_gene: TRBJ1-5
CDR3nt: TGCGCCAGCAGCCAAGGACCTCAGGGGGCGGTTCAGCCCCAGCATTTT
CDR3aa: CASSQGPQGAVQPQHF

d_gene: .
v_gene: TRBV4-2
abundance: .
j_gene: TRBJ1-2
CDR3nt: TGTGCCAGCAGCCCGGGGACGGAGTACGGCTACACCTTC
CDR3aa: CASSPGTEYGYTF